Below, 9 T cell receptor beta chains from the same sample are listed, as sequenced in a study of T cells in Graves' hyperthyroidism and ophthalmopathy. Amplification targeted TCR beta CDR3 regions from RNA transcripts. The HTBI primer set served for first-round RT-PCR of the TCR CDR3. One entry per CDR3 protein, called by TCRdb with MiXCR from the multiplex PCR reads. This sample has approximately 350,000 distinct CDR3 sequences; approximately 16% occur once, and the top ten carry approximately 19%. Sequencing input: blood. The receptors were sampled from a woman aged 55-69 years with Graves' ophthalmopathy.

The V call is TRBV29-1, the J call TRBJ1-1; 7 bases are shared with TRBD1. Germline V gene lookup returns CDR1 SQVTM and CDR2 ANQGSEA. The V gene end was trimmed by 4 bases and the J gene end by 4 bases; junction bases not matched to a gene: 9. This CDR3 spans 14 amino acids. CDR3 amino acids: CSVGYNRGGTEAFF. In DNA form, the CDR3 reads TGCAGCGTTGGATATAACAGGGGAGGCACTGAAGCTTTCTTT.

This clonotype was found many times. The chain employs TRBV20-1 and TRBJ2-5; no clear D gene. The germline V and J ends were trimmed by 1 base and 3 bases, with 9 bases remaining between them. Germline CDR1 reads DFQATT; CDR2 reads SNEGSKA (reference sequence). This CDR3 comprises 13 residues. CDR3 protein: CSARGQNKETQYF. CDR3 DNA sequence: TGCAGTGCTAGAGGTCAGAACAAAGAGACCCAGTACTTC.

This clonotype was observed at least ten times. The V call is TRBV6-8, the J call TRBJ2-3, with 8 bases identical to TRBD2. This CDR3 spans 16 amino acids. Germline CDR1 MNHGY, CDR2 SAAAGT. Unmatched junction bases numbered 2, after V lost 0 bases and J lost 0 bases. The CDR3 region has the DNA TGTGCCAGCAGTTACTCGGCGGGAGGTAGCACAGATACGCAGTATTTT. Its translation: CASSYSAGGSTDTQYF.

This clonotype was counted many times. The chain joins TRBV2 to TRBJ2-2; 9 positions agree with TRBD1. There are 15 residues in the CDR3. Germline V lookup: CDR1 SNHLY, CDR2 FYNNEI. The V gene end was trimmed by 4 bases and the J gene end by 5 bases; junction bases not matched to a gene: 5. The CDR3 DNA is TGTGCCAGCAGTGGGACAGGGGCCTTGACCGGGGAGCTGTTTTTT. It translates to CASSGTGALTGELFF.

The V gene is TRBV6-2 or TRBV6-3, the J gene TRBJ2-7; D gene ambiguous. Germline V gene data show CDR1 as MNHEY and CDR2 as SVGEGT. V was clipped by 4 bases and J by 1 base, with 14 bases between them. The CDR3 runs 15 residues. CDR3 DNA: TGTGCCAGCAGTTTAGTAGGACGGACGTCCTACGAGCAGTACTTC. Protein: CASSLVGRTSYEQYF.

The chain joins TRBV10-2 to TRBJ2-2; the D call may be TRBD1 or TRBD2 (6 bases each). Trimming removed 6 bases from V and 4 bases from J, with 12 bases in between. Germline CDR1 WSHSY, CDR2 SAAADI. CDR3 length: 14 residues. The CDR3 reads CASRRQEGTGELFF. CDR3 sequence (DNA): TGCGCCAGCAGACGACAGGAGGGCACCGGGGAGCTGTTTTTT.

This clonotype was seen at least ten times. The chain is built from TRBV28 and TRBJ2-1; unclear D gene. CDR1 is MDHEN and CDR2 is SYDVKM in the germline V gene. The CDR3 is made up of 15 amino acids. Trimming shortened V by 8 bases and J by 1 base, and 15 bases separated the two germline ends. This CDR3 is CASSSASGSYNEQFF. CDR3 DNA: TGTGCCAGCTCCTCAGCCTCAGGTTCCTACAATGAGCAGTTCTTC.

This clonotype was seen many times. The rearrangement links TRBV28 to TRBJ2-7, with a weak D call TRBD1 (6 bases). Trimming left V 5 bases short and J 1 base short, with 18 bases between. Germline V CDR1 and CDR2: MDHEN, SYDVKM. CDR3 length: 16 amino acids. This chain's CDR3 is CASSPRLGTLSYEQYF. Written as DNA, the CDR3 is TGTGCCAGCAGTCCACGCCTCGGGACACTTTCCTACGAGCAGTACTTC. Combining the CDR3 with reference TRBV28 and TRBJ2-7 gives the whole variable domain DVKVTQSSRYLVKRTGEKVFLECVQDMDHENMFWYRQDPGLGLRLIYFSYDVKMKEKGDIPEGYSVSREKKERFSLILESASTNQTSMYLCASSPRLGTLSYEQYFGPGTRLTVT.

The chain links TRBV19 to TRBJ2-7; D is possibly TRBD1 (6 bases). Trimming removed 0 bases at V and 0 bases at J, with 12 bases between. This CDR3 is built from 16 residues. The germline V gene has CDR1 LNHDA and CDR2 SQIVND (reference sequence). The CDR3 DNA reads TGTGCCAGTAGTATAGAGGGGACAAGGAGCTCCTACGAGCAGTACTTC. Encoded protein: CASSIEGTRSSYEQYF.